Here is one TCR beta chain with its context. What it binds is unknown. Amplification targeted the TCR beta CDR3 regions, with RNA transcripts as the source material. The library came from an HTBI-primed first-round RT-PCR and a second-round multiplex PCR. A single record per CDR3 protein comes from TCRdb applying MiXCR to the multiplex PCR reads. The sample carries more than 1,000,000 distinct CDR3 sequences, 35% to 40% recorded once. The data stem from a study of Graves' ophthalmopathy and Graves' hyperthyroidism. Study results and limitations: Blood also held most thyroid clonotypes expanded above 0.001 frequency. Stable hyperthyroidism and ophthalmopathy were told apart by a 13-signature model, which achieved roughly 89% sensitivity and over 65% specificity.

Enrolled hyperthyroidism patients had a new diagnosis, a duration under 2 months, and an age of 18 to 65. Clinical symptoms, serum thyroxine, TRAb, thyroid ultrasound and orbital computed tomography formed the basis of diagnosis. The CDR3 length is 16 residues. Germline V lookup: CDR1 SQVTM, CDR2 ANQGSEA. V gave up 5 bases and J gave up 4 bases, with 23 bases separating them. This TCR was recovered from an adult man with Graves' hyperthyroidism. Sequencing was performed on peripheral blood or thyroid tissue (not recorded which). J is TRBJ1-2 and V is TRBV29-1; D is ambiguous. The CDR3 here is CSVTYRGGVEGYGYTF. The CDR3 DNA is TGCAGCGTTACCTACCGTGGCGGAGTGGAGGGCTATGGCTACACCTTC.